These 18 T cell receptor beta chains were sequenced from one sample in a study of human T cells and chemical hapten exposure (dated by TCRdb to 2020 to 2022). Library construction relied on RACE. For sequencing, a NextSeq 500 was employed. TCRdb reprocessed the public reads (quality trimming at Q25 with fastp, clone calling with MiXCR) and kept in-frame beta chains. Each CDR3 protein gets just one entry, which takes the most common genes and DNA from the rows behind it. The sample table lists 90,000 or so distinct CDR3 sequences, approximately 10% of them with a count of one. The top ten clonotypes cover 2.2% of the sample. The time point label corresponds to: patch test 1, 2 weeks after DPC sensitization. Read against the paper, the sample's treatment or condition label means: therapeutic diphenylcyclopropenone sensitization with weekly scalp DPC. The sequenced sample was whole blood, obtained in connection with sensitization to the hapten diphenylcyclopropenone (DPC). The receptors stem from a man aged 40-50 years with alopecia areata. Some clones in this sample may be carry-over from other donors' samples.

This clonotype was counted at least ten times. The chain uses TRBV9 and TRBJ2-5; D remains unclear. The germline V gene has CDR1 SGDLS and CDR2 YYNGEE. The ends were cut back, 3 bases at V and 4 bases at J, with 13 bases in the middle. This CDR3 region has 14 residues. The CDR3 DNA reads TGTGCCAGCAGCGCCGACCCACGGCGAGAGACCCAGTACTTC. This translates into CASSADPRRETQYF. Based on the CDR3 plus reference TRBV9 and TRBJ2-5, the full variable domain is DSGVTQTPKHLITATGQRVTLRCSPRSGDLSVYWYQQSLDQGLQFLIQYYNGEERAKGNILERFSAQQFPDLHSELNLSSLELGDSALYFCASSADPRRETQYFGPGTRLLVL.

CDR3 nucleotide sequence: TGTGCCAGCAGTTTTGGCAGCTCTGGGGCCAACGTCCTGACTTTC. Translation: CASSFGSSGANVLTF. This chain connects TRBV12-3 or TRBV12-4 to TRBJ2-6; no firm D call. V lost 3 bases, J lost 0 bases, and 6 bases lay in between. This CDR3 spans 15 amino acids.

This clonotype was detected only a few times. This CDR3 is CASRSGRGGYEQYF. CDR3 DNA: TGTGCCAGCAGAAGCGGTCGAGGGGGCTACGAGCAGTACTTC. The chain employs TRBV27 and TRBJ2-7; possible D gene TRBD1, 6 bases. The CDR3 loop spans 14 amino acids. Trimming cost V 6 bases and J 3 bases, with 15 bases left between them. Germline V CDR1 and CDR2: MNHEY, SMNVEV (reference sequence).

The CDR3 DNA reads as TGTGCCAGCACAACACCTCCTGGTCAGCCCCAGCATTTT. This gives the protein CASTTPPGQPQHF. V and J are TRBV28 and TRBJ1-5; no clear D gene. CDR3 length: 13 amino acids. Per germline, CDR1 MDHEN and CDR2 SYDVKM. V lost 7 bases to trimming and J lost 6 bases, with 13 bases between them. The full variable domain, rest sourced from reference TRBV28 and TRBJ1-5, is DVKVTQSSRYLVKRTGEKVFLECVQDMDHENMFWYRQDPGLGLRLIYFSYDVKMKEKGDIPEGYSVSREKKERFSLILESASTNQTSMYLCASTTPPGQPQHFGDGTRLSIL.

This clonotype was seen more than once but under ten times. The V and J genes are TRBV6-1 and TRBJ1-2; D gene unclear. The CDR3 loop spans 13 amino acids. CDR1 and CDR2 (germline): MNHNS, SASEGT. With 3 bases removed from V and 8 bases from J, the gap between germline ends came to 13 bases. The CDR3 here is CASSEETYGGYTF. The CDR3 DNA reads TGTGCCAGCAGTGAGGAGACCTATGGAGGCTACACCTTC.

This clonotype came up a few times. The chain is built from TRBV28 and TRBJ2-7; 9 bases agree with TRBD2. The germline V gene has CDR1 MDHEN and CDR2 SYDVKM. This CDR3 spans 14 amino acids. After removal of 7 bases from V and 4 bases from J, the junction contained 8 bases not matched to a gene. The CDR3 loop reads CASKSRLAEYEQYF. CDR3 coding DNA: TGTGCCAGCAAGTCCCGACTAGCGGAGTACGAGCAGTACTTC.

This clonotype was seen ten or more times. The V call is TRBV18, the J call TRBJ1-1; no clear D. The CDR3 is 14 residues long. CDR1 KGHSH and CDR2 LQKENI come from the germline V gene. Trimming removed 2 bases at V and 7 bases at J, with 14 bases between. The CDR3, as DNA: TGTGCCAGCTCACCAAGCGGAGACACTGTTGAAGCTTTCTTT. Translation: CASSPSGDTVEAFF.

The table lists this clonotype with many counts. The J gene is TRBJ2-3, the V gene TRBV28; D perhaps matches TRBD2 (6 bases). CDR3 length equals 15 residues. CDR1 MDHEN and CDR2 SYDVKM come from the germline V gene. Trimming took 7 bases from V and 8 from J, leaving 22 bases between them. The CDR3 sequence: CASTPRAWLGGTQYF. CDR3 sequence (DNA): TGTGCCAGCACCCCAAGAGCGTGGCTCGGGGGTACGCAGTATTTT.

This clonotype was detected only a few times. The rearrangement uses TRBV11-2 and TRBJ2-1; 13 nucleotides align to TRBD2. CDR3 length: 16 amino acids. CDR1 and CDR2 from the germline V gene are SGHAT and FQNNGV. V lost 5 bases, J lost 8 bases, and 9 bases stayed unmatched. The CDR3 DNA reads as TGTGCCAGCAGCCCCATAGGGACTAGCGGGATACATGAGCAGTTCTTC. It is translated as CASSPIGTSGIHEQFF. The entire variable domain, with the rest obtained from reference TRBV11-2 and TRBJ2-1, is as follows: EAGVAQSPRYKIIEKRQSVAFWCNPISGHATLYWYQQILGQGPKLLIQFQNNGVVDDSQLPKDRFSAERLKGVDSTLKIQPAKLEDSAVYLCASSPIGTSGIHEQFFGPGTRLTVL.

J is TRBJ1-6 and V is TRBV12-3 or TRBV12-4; tentative D call: TRBD1 (6 bases). With 7 bases removed from V and 6 bases from J, the gap between germline ends came to 13 bases. The CDR3 is made up of 14 amino acids. The CDR3 bases are TGTGCCAGCAACCTCAGGGGAGCTAATTCACCCCTCCACTTT. Translation: CASNLRGANSPLHF.

There are a few counts of this clonotype. The V call is TRBV28, the J call TRBJ2-7; no clear D gene. Germline-derived CDR1 and CDR2 are MDHEN and SYDVKM. Trimming stripped 2 bases from V and 2 bases from J, with 4 bases between. This CDR3 region has 12 residues. The CDR3 nucleotides read TGTGCCAGCAGTTTACTGGCCTACGAGCAGTACTTC. This encodes CASSLLAYEQYF. Full variable domain (missing parts from reference TRBV28 and TRBJ2-7): DVKVTQSSRYLVKRTGEKVFLECVQDMDHENMFWYRQDPGLGLRLIYFSYDVKMKEKGDIPEGYSVSREKKERFSLILESASTNQTSMYLCASSLLAYEQYFGPGTRLTVT.

V and J are TRBV6-5 and TRBJ2-4, with D maybe TRBD2 (6 bases). The germline gives CDR1 MNHEY, CDR2 SVGAGI. The CDR3 extends over 14 amino acids. Trimming removed 6 bases from V and 5 bases from J, with 14 bases in between. The CDR3 bases are TGTGCCAGCAGCCGTGGGGGGTGGGAAAACATTCAGTACTTC. Translating it yields CASSRGGWENIQYF.

This clonotype appeared many times. This chain uses TRBV29-1 with TRBJ2-2; maybe TRBD1 (5 bases). This CDR3 spans 16 amino acids. V lost 5 bases and J lost 6, with 22 bases in between. Per the germline V gene, CDR1 is SQVTM and CDR2 is ANQGSEA. CDR3 nucleotide sequence: TGCAGCGTTATACCTCTTGCAGGGCCCACTTCCGGGGAGCTGTTTTTT. Translating it yields CSVIPLAGPTSGELFF.

This clonotype has only a few counts. This chain uses TRBV7-9 with TRBJ1-1; 9 nucleotides agree with TRBD1. Germline assignment: CDR1 SEHNR and CDR2 FQNEAQ (reference sequence). The length of the CDR3 is 16 residues. J was trimmed by 6 bases and V by 7 bases; bases with no gene match: 15. The DNA of the CDR3 is TGTGCCAGCACGGGACAGGGAGGTCATCGTGTGGCTGAAGCTTTCTTT. The encoded protein is CASTGQGGHRVAEAFF.

This chain joins TRBV30 and TRBJ2-5; D unresolved. Germline CDR1 GTSNPN, CDR2 SVGIG (reference sequence). The CDR3 is 12 amino acids. The V end lost 0 bases, the J end lost 5 bases, and 7 bases lay between the germline ends. The CDR3 DNA reads TGTGCCTGGAGTGTATCGGCGGAGACCCAGTACTTC. This encodes CAWSVSAETQYF.

This clonotype was seen a few times. V gene TRBV12-3 or TRBV12-4 combines with J gene TRBJ2-3; 9 nucleotides line up with TRBD2. With V trimmed by 1 base and J by 9 bases, 11 bases remained unmatched. The CDR3 covers 16 residues. The CDR3 sequence is CASSLVSSGIPGTQYF. In DNA, the CDR3 is TGTGCCAGCAGTTTAGTGTCTAGCGGGATCCCGGGGACGCAGTATTTT.

The J gene is TRBJ2-5, the V gene TRBV6-5, with 13 bases that match TRBD2. The germline V gene has CDR1 MNHEY and CDR2 SVGAGI. This CDR3 spans 21 amino acids. V shed 0 bases and J 0 bases; nucleotides not matched to a gene: 13. Here the CDR3 reads CASSYSSGRLAGGRDQETQYF. For the CDR3, the DNA is TGTGCCAGCAGTTACTCGAGCGGCCGACTAGCGGGAGGTCGGGACCAAGAGACCCAGTACTTC.

Many counts were recorded for this clonotype. The rearrangement links TRBV5-6 to TRBJ2-5, with a possible D match to TRBD2 (6 bases). Trimming took off 4 bases at V and 0 bases at J, with 10 bases between the two ends. The CDR3 length is 14 residues. Germline CDR1 reads SGHDT; CDR2 reads YYEEEE. The CDR3 reads CASSLSGDQETQYF. In nucleotides, the CDR3 is TGTGCCAGCAGCCTTAGCGGCGACCAAGAGACCCAGTACTTC.